This passage covers 26 T cell receptor beta chains from one sample sequenced in a study of cytomegalovirus exposure and HLA in healthy donors. Primers included in the PCR were 60 Vbeta and 13 Jbeta primers. Clones were read by immunoSEQ multiplex PCR, and TCRdb kept only the in-frame ones, dropping some. The sample has over 85,000 clones; roughly four fifths are singletons. Source material: PBMCs. These receptors were obtained from a male donor in good health and CMV-seropositive.

CDR3 region: CASSFTGGTEAFF. The CDR3 DNA follows: TGTGCCAGCAGCTTCACAGGGGGCACTGAAGCTTTCTTT. The chain is built from TRBV7-9 and TRBJ1-1; 8 nucleotides match TRBD1. The germline CDR1 and CDR2 sequences are SEHNR and FQNEAQ (reference sequence). With 3 bases clipped from V and 4 bases from J, the junction kept 1 base outside the gene matches. There are 13 residues in the CDR3.

V usage is TRBV27 and J usage is TRBJ2-2; TRBD2 matches 12 bases. Germline CDR1 reads MNHEY; CDR2 reads SMNVEV (reference sequence). The CDR3 is made up of 15 amino acids. With V trimmed by 3 bases and J by 7 bases, 3 bases remained unmatched. The CDR3 DNA is TGTGCCAGCAGTTTCGGACTAGCGGGATACGGGGAGCTGTTTTTT. It specifies CASSFGLAGYGELFF.

J is TRBJ2-1 and V is TRBV28, with D possibly TRBD2 on 5 matching bases. V was cut by 2 bases and J by 0 bases, with 8 bases left in between. The germline gives CDR1 MDHEN, CDR2 SYDVKM. CDR3 length: 15 residues. The CDR3 DNA is TGTGCCAGCAGTTTAAGCGGCTTCTCCTACAATGAGCAGTTCTTC. It encodes CASSLSGFSYNEQFF.

This clone was found once. The chain combines TRBV2 with TRBJ2-2; 9 bases line up with TRBD2. Germline V gene data show CDR1 as SNHLY and CDR2 as FYNNEI. The length of the CDR3 is 15 residues. V shed 4 bases, J shed 3 bases, and the junction held 3 bases outside the gene matches. In DNA, the CDR3 is TGTGCCAGCAGTGCGAGCGGGAGGTACACCGGGGAGCTGTTTTTT. Amino acid sequence: CASSASGRYTGELFF.

The chain joins TRBV5-4 to TRBJ2-5; TRBD2 aligns across 10 bases. With 4 bases clipped from V and 0 bases from J, the junction kept 3 bases outside the gene matches. The CDR3 contains 15 residues. Germline lookup yields CDR1 SGHNT and CDR2 YYREEE (reference sequence). The CDR3, as DNA: TGTGCCAGCAGCCCGGGACTAGCGTACCAAGAGACCCAGTACTTC. Protein sequence: CASSPGLAYQETQYF.

The chain recombines TRBV19 with TRBJ1-2; no definite D call. From germline, CDR1 is LNHDA and CDR2 SQIVND (reference sequence). Trimming cost V 1 base and J 8 bases, with 11 bases left between them. CDR3 length: 13 amino acids. CDR3 coding DNA: TGTGCCAGTAGTATAGGTCGAGGGCCCGGCTACACCTTC. Its protein product is CASSIGRGPGYTF.

In its sample, this clone was seen once. The chain joins TRBV7-2 to TRBJ2-1; D gene uncertain. V was clipped by 6 bases and J by 4 bases, with 7 bases between them. Per germline, CDR1 SGHTA and CDR2 FQGNSA. The CDR3 has 12 residues. The CDR3 coding sequence is TGTGCCAGCAGTCGGAGTTACAATGAGCAGTTCTTC. It translates to CASSRSYNEQFF.

This chain links TRBV5-1 with TRBJ1-2; 8 bases are shared with TRBD1. Germline CDR1 SGHRS, CDR2 YFSETQ. The CDR3 has 15 amino acids. The ends lost 5 bases at V and 8 bases at J; junction bases unmatched: 14. CDR3 residues: CASRRNRGSPLGYTF. The CDR3 nucleotides are TGCGCCAGCAGGCGGAACAGGGGGTCCCCCCTCGGCTACACCTTC.

The gene calls are TRBV7-2 and TRBJ2-7, with D maybe TRBD1 (6 bases). V was trimmed by 6 bases and J by 6 bases, leaving 18 bases between them. The CDR3 runs 14 residues. Germline loops: CDR1 SGHTA, CDR2 FQGNSA. The CDR3 nucleotides are TGTGCCAGCAGATCACTAACAGGGTCCCTCGAGCAGTACTTC. Its protein product is CASRSLTGSLEQYF.

As to this clone: Different DNA sequences within this sample yield the same CDR3. This sequence joins TRBV6-1 and TRBJ1-5, with no clear D. This CDR3 spans 13 amino acids. V was trimmed by 1 base and J by 4 bases, leaving 5 bases between them. Germline CDR1 reads MNHNS; CDR2 reads SASEGT. CDR3 sequence reads: CASSEVRNQPQHF. The CDR3 nucleotides read TGTGCCAGCAGTGAAGTCCGGAATCAGCCCCAGCATTTT.

CDR3 DNA sequence: TGCGCCAGCGTTAGCGGGTCTAGCTCCTACAATGAGCAGTTCTTC. The encoded protein is CASVSGSSSYNEQFF. This chain joins TRBV10-1 and TRBJ2-1; 7 positions match TRBD2. V lost 8 bases to trimming and J lost 0 bases; unmatched junction nucleotides: 7. The CDR3 is made up of 15 amino acids. CDR1 WNHNN and CDR2 SYGVQD come from the germline V gene (reference sequence).

The chain links TRBV29-1 to TRBJ2-7; the match to TRBD2 covers 13 bases. The CDR3 has 14 amino acids. The V and J ends lost 4 bases and 6 bases, in that order; junction bases with no gene match: 6. Looked up from germline, CDR1 is SQVTM and CDR2 is ANQGSEA. The CDR3, as DNA: TGCAGCGTTGCTTCACTAGCGGGAGGGCGCGAGCAGTACTTC. Amino acids: CSVASLAGGREQYF.

The CDR3 DNA follows: TGTGCCACCAGCAGGTGGCCGGCAGGGGGAGAGACCCAGTACTTC. Its protein is CATSRWPAGGETQYF. This chain connects TRBV15 to TRBJ2-5; 7 bases are a match to TRBD1. The germline CDR1 and CDR2 sequences are LNHNV and YYDKDF (reference sequence). CDR3 length: 15 residues. After removal of 3 bases from V and 4 bases from J, the junction contained 8 bases not matched to a gene.

This sequence joins TRBV6-1 and TRBJ2-7, with a tentative D call TRBD1 (6 bases). The germline CDR1 and CDR2 sequences are MNHNS and SASEGT. CDR3 length equals 15 residues. With 10 bases removed from V and 6 bases from J, the gap between germline ends came to 25 bases. CDR3 in DNA: TGTGCCACCGGAGCGACAGGAGCCGCCGGAGGCGAGCAGTACTTC. Translation: CATGATGAAGGEQYF.

The genes are TRBV10-3 and TRBJ2-1, with 14 bases that match TRBD2. J gave up 2 bases and V 11 bases, and 14 bases lay outside the gene matches. Germline V gives CDR1 ENHRY, CDR2 SYGVKD. The CDR3 loop spans 18 amino acids. The CDR3 DNA is TGTGCCTCCACTCTGGGACTAGCGGGAGCTACAACCTACAATGAGCAGTTCTTC. This gives the protein CASTLGLAGATTYNEQFF.

The chain uses TRBV29-1 and TRBJ2-5; weak D call: TRBD1 (5 bases). Trimming removed 5 bases at V and 5 bases at J, with 15 bases between. Germline V gene data show CDR1 as SQVTM and CDR2 as ANQGSEA. The CDR3 is made up of 13 amino acids. The CDR3 loop reads CSVFADMGETQYF. The CDR3 DNA reads TGCAGCGTTTTTGCGGACATGGGGGAGACCCAGTACTTC.

Regarding this clone: A junction end diverges from the germline sequence, so it may reflect a read error. The chain joins TRBV6-1 to TRBJ2-4; possibly TRBD1 for D (5 bases). Germline assignment: CDR1 MNHNS and CDR2 SASEGT. This CDR3 is 14 amino acids long. CDR3 coding DNA: TGTGCCAGCAGTGAAATCAGGGTTGGAAACAGTCAGTACTTC. Residues: CASSEIRVGNSQYF.

V and J are TRBV7-2 and TRBJ2-1; TRBD2 aligns across 10 bases. The V segment lost 3 bases and the J segment 6 bases; nucleotides outside the gene matches: 2. The CDR3 contains 14 residues. Looked up from germline, CDR1 is SGHTA and CDR2 is FQGNSA. The CDR3 bases are TGTGCCAGCAGCTTTAGCGGGAGGACCAATGAGCAGTTCTTC. Translation: CASSFSGRTNEQFF.

The chain couples TRBV7-8 to TRBJ2-5, with TRBD2 as a possible D gene (6 bases). The germline CDR1 and CDR2 sequences are SGHVS and FQNEAQ. Trimming pared 6 bases from V and 9 bases from J, leaving 23 bases between. This CDR3 comprises 15 residues. In nucleotides, the CDR3 is TGTGCCAGCAGACCGTGGAGGGACCAAGAGAGGTCCCAGTACTTC. It yields the protein CASRPWRDQERSQYF.

J is TRBJ1-2 and V is TRBV19; 8 bases fit TRBD1. The germline CDR1 and CDR2 sequences are LNHDA and SQIVND (reference sequence). The CDR3 length is 15 residues. Trimming at V came to 5 bases and at J to 4 bases, leaving 9 bases not matched to a gene. The CDR3 here is CASSPTGEGSYGYTF. CDR3 in DNA: TGTGCCAGTAGTCCGACAGGGGAGGGATCCTATGGCTACACCTTC.

This clone was counted only a few times. V usage is TRBV19 and J usage is TRBJ2-3; 9 bases agree with TRBD1. The ends lost 4 bases at V and 3 bases at J; junction bases unmatched: 5. CDR1 LNHDA and CDR2 SQIVND come from the germline V gene (reference sequence). The length of the CDR3 is 15 residues. The CDR3 loop is CASSKGQGLTDTQYF. The CDR3 DNA is TGTGCCAGTAGTAAGGGACAGGGACTTACAGATACGCAGTATTTT.

The chain is built from TRBV9 and TRBJ2-5, with a weak D call TRBD2 (6 bases). In germline, CDR1 is SGDLS, CDR2 YYNGEE. Deletions cut 0 bases from V and 7 bases from J, with 13 bases between. The CDR3 loop spans 14 amino acids. CDR3 amino acids: CASSVVGDGGTQYF. CDR3 DNA: TGTGCCAGCAGCGTAGTGGGAGACGGGGGGACCCAGTACTTC. The full variable domain, with the rest looked up from reference TRBV9 and TRBJ2-5, is DSGVTQTPKHLITATGQRVTLRCSPRSGDLSVYWYQQSLDQGLQFLIQYYNGEERAKGNILERFSAQQFPDLHSELNLSSLELGDSALYFCASSVVGDGGTQYFGPGTRLLVL.

This clone was found once. This chain links TRBV7-2 with TRBJ2-1; the match to TRBD1 covers 9 bases. The CDR3 contains 15 residues. CDR1 and CDR2 (germline): SGHTA, FQGNSA. With V trimmed by 5 bases and J by 2 bases, 4 bases remained unmatched. The CDR3 DNA reads as TGTGCCAGCAGCCAGAGACAGGGGGCCTACAATGAGCAGTTCTTC. It specifies CASSQRQGAYNEQFF.

J is TRBJ2-7 and V is TRBV25-1, with D perhaps matching TRBD2 (7 bases). Germline V gene data show CDR1 as MGHDK and CDR2 as SYGVNS. V shed 3 bases and J shed 4 bases, with 13 bases lying between them. This CDR3 contains 14 residues. CDR3 in amino acids: CASSDLGGAYEQYF. In DNA, the CDR3 is TGTGCCAGCAGTGATTTGGGGGGGGCATACGAGCAGTACTTC.

This clone was seen only a few times. The V and J genes are TRBV25-1 and TRBJ1-1; D possibly corresponds to TRBD1 (6 bases). This CDR3 contains 16 residues. V lost 2 bases and J lost 0, with 13 bases in between. CDR1 is MGHDK and CDR2 is SYGVNS in the germline V gene. The DNA for the CDR3 is TGTGCCAGCAGTGAAGAGGAGGACAGTCTGAACACTGAAGCTTTCTTT. Amino acids: CASSEEEDSLNTEAFF.

V and J are TRBV9 and TRBJ2-2; 7 nucleotides line up with TRBD2. J lost 6 bases, V lost 0 bases, and 11 bases had no gene match. Looked up from germline, CDR1 is SGDLS and CDR2 is YYNGEE. This CDR3 has 17 residues. In DNA, the CDR3 is TGTGCCAGCAGCGTAGCTACAAGGGGTGCGGGAGCCGGGGAGCTGTTTTTT. Protein: CASSVATRGAGAGELFF.